A single sample gave rise to the 24 T cell receptor beta chains below, sequenced in a study of vaccination and CD4 T cells after COVID-19. Their recognized antigens are unknown. The Oncomine TCR Beta short-read assay was applied to DNA of cultured CD4+ T cells. TCRdb itself ran the PCR reads through MiXCR, one entry per CDR3 protein. The profile shows about 17,000 distinct CDR3 sequences, 30% to 40% of them singletons. Described treatment: roughly ten-day PBMC culture with coronavirus spike peptide pools or control peptides (ViraFEST assay). The specimen was cultured CD4+ T cells from blood. These receptors all come from a human donor with COVID-19.

This clonotype was seen a few times. The chain combines TRBV4-1 with TRBJ1-5, with D tentatively TRBD1 (5 bases). This CDR3 has 16 amino acids. Trimming took off 4 bases at V and 0 bases at J, with 13 bases between the two ends. The V gene's germline CDR1 is MGHRA and CDR2 YSYEKL. This chain's CDR3 is CASSPGYYYSNQPQHF. The CDR3 nucleotides are TGCGCCAGCAGCCCAGGGTATTATTATAGCAATCAGCCCCAGCATTTT.

The chain links TRBV5-4 to TRBJ1-5, with no clear D. The CDR3 length is 12 residues. The V end lost 4 bases, the J end lost 7 bases, and 9 bases lay between the germline ends. CDR1 and CDR2 (germline): SGHNT, YYREEE (reference sequence). The CDR3 DNA is TGTGCCAGCAGCGCCGACGGACAGCCCCAGCATTTT. Translated: CASSADGQPQHF.

The chain joins TRBV6-5 to TRBJ1-1; D is uncertain. CDR3 size: 14 residues. Germline V gene lookup returns CDR1 MNHEY and CDR2 SVGAGI. The V end lost 4 bases, the J end lost 1 base, and 10 bases lay between the germline ends. CDR3 sequence reads: CASSSRLGNTEAFF. The CDR3 nucleotides are TGTGCCAGCAGTTCCCGTCTGGGGAACACTGAAGCTTTCTTT.

This clonotype showed up just a few times. V usage is TRBV20-1 and J usage is TRBJ2-3, with TRBD2 matching over 13 bases. The CDR3 extends over 18 amino acids. Looked up from germline, CDR1 is DFQATT and CDR2 is SNEGSKA (reference sequence). With V trimmed by 2 bases and J by 3 bases, 11 bases remained unmatched. The CDR3 sequence is CSARSRLILAGGTDTQYF. DNA for the CDR3: TGCAGTGCTAGATCTCGACTCATACTAGCGGGGGGGACAGATACGCAGTATTTT.

The chain employs TRBV19 and TRBJ2-2; perhaps TRBD2 as D (5 bases). The CDR3 spans 16 residues. CDR1 is LNHDA, CDR2 SQIVND, per germline (reference sequence). Trimming took off 7 bases at V and 4 bases at J, with 19 bases between the two ends. Written as DNA, the CDR3 is TGTGCCAGTAATCCCTGGACCGGGATCTTCACCGGGGAGCTGTTTTTT. Its protein product is CASNPWTGIFTGELFF.

This clonotype was seen a few times. In nucleotides, the CDR3 is TGTGCCAGTAGTATGCCCGGGGAGACCCAGTACTTC. Its protein product is CASSMPGETQYF. The genes are TRBV19 and TRBJ2-5; D gene ambiguous. Trimming shortened V by 3 bases and J by 5 bases, and 7 bases separated the two germline ends. This CDR3 spans 12 amino acids. CDR1 is LNHDA, CDR2 SQIVND, per germline (reference sequence).

This clonotype was counted only a few times. The genes are TRBV18 and TRBJ1-4; weak D call: TRBD1 (5 bases). Germline CDR1 KGHSH, CDR2 LQKENI. The CDR3 spans 15 residues. The V end lost 3 bases, the J end lost 8 bases, and 16 bases lay between the germline ends. This CDR3 is CASSPASGRGEKLFF. In nucleotides, the CDR3 is TGTGCCAGCTCACCTGCCTCAGGGCGAGGCGAAAAACTGTTTTTT.

The chain uses TRBV7-9 and TRBJ1-6; D is unresolved. The V gene lost 5 bases and the J gene lost 2 bases, with 13 bases spanning the gap. Germline V gene lookup returns CDR1 SEHNR and CDR2 FQNEAQ (reference sequence). The CDR3 extends over 16 amino acids. In nucleotides, the CDR3 is TGTGCCAGCAGCCTTGACCAGGCGCCCTATAATTCACCCCTCCACTTT. The encoded protein is CASSLDQAPYNSPLHF.

The table lists this clonotype with a few counts. This chain connects TRBV6-2 or TRBV6-3 to TRBJ1-5, with 8 nucleotides matching TRBD1. J lost 6 bases, V lost 6 bases, and 10 bases had no gene match. Germline lookup yields CDR1 MNHEY and CDR2 SVGEGT. The CDR3 is 15 residues long. The CDR3 DNA follows: TGTGCCAGCAGCCGACGACAGGGGAAACGTCAGCCCCAGCATTTT. Translation: CASSRRQGKRQPQHF.

The chain carries TRBV2 and TRBJ1-5, with 11 bases matching TRBD1. CDR3 length: 15 residues. In germline, CDR1 is SNHLY, CDR2 FYNNEI. Trimming cost V 8 bases and J 7 bases; bases outside gene matches: 10. The CDR3 loop reads CASCRGQGVGQPQHF. In DNA, the CDR3 is TGTGCCAGCTGTAGGGGACAGGGGGTTGGGCAGCCCCAGCATTTT.

This clonotype has more than one count but fewer than ten. This sequence joins TRBV19 and TRBJ2-1; D is possibly TRBD2 (6 bases). CDR1 is LNHDA and CDR2 is SQIVND in the germline V gene (reference sequence). V was pared by 4 bases and J by 4 bases, with 11 bases between. There are 14 residues in the CDR3. This chain's CDR3 is CASSSSGGYNEQFF. In DNA, the CDR3 is TGTGCCAGTAGTAGCTCTGGGGGGTACAATGAGCAGTTCTTC.

This chain joins TRBV19 and TRBJ2-2; 7 nucleotides match TRBD1. Trimming removed 4 bases from V and 2 bases from J; junction bases left unmatched: 4. This CDR3 has 15 residues. Per germline, CDR1 LNHDA and CDR2 SQIVND (reference sequence). The CDR3 region is CASSRGTVNTGELFF. CDR3 in DNA: TGTGCCAGTAGTAGAGGGACAGTTAACACCGGGGAGCTGTTTTTT.

V usage is TRBV6-1 and J usage is TRBJ2-3; 7 bases map to TRBD2. The CDR3 is 15 residues long. Per germline, CDR1 MNHNS and CDR2 SASEGT. Trimming took 5 bases from V and 2 from J; bases not matched to a gene: 7. The CDR3 spells CASSKAGVNTDTQYF. Here the CDR3 DNA reads TGTGCCAGCAGTAAGGCGGGGGTTAACACAGATACGCAGTATTTT.

The gene calls are TRBV20-1 and TRBJ1-1; D remains ambiguous. Trimming removed 4 bases at V and 0 bases at J, with 12 bases between. There are 14 residues in the CDR3. CDR1 and CDR2 (germline): DFQATT, SNEGSKA (reference sequence). DNA of the CDR3: TGCAGTGCTAATGACGTGGGTTTGAACACTGAAGCTTTCTTT. It yields the protein CSANDVGLNTEAFF.

CDR3 coding DNA: TGTGCCAGCAATTCAGACAGGGGGGGTGGCTACACCTTC. Translated, it gives CASNSDRGGGYTF. The chain has TRBV2 and TRBJ1-2, with 9 bases that match TRBD1. CDR1 is SNHLY, CDR2 FYNNEI, per germline. Germline trimming cut 7 bases from V and 7 bases from J; bases unmatched to any gene: 7. The CDR3 consists of 13 residues.

The chain uses TRBV28 and TRBJ1-5; D gene ambiguous. V was pared by 6 bases and J by 0 bases, with 12 bases between. CDR1 MDHEN and CDR2 SYDVKM come from the germline V gene. The CDR3 loop spans 15 amino acids. The CDR3 DNA reads as TGTGCCAGCAGCAAAGGACGGTATAGCAATCAGCCCCAGCATTTT. It encodes CASSKGRYSNQPQHF.

This clonotype is labeled as medium-sized. The J gene is TRBJ1-1, the V gene TRBV15, with D unclear. Trimming pared 0 bases from V and 0 bases from J, leaving 14 bases between. Germline assignment: CDR1 LNHNV and CDR2 YYDKDF (reference sequence). The CDR3 consists of 17 residues. Written as DNA, the CDR3 is TGTGCCACCAGCAGAGATGGACTGTCCTTCATGAACACTGAAGCTTTCTTT. As protein: CATSRDGLSFMNTEAFF.

A few counts support this clonotype. The V gene is TRBV6-5, the J gene TRBJ2-7; D is perhaps TRBD1 (6 bases). The V end lost 0 bases, the J end lost 0 bases, and 15 bases lay between the germline ends. Germline lookup yields CDR1 MNHEY and CDR2 SVGAGI. This CDR3 comprises 17 residues. CDR3 DNA: TGTGCCAGCAGTTACTCGTCAACAGGGCTACACTCCTACGAGCAGTACTTC. It yields the protein CASSYSSTGLHSYEQYF.

This clonotype was seen more than once but under ten times. This chain joins TRBV2 and TRBJ1-1, with 8 bases that match TRBD1. The germline V gene has CDR1 SNHLY and CDR2 FYNNEI. The CDR3 extends over 15 amino acids. The V and J ends lost 6 bases and 1 base, in that order; junction bases with no gene match: 7. Written as DNA, the CDR3 is TGTGCCAGCAGGCCTGGACAGGGCCCGAACACTGAAGCTTTCTTT. Its protein product is CASRPGQGPNTEAFF.

V and J are TRBV28 and TRBJ1-2, with a tentative D call TRBD1 (5 bases). Germline CDR1 and CDR2: MDHEN and SYDVKM. This CDR3 spans 15 amino acids. Trimming cost V 5 bases and J 4 bases, with 17 bases left between them. The CDR3 nucleotides read TGTGCCAGCAGTCATAGGGACCCGGGGGTCTATGGCTACACCTTC. Protein: CASSHRDPGVYGYTF.

The chain combines TRBV28 with TRBJ2-6; the D gene could be TRBD1 or TRBD2 (5 bases each). Trimming cost V 7 bases and J 4 bases, with 14 bases left between them. Germline CDR1 is MDHEN and CDR2 is SYDVKM. This CDR3 contains 15 residues. This CDR3 reads CASTKEGLGANVLTF. In DNA form, the CDR3 reads TGTGCCAGCACCAAAGAGGGGTTAGGGGCCAACGTCCTGACTTTC.

The chain couples TRBV6-1 to TRBJ2-3; a possible D gene is TRBD1 (6 bases). The CDR3 has 13 amino acids. V shed 6 bases and J shed 2 bases, with 9 bases lying between them. Germline V lookup: CDR1 MNHNS, CDR2 SASEGT. As DNA, the CDR3 is TGTGCCAGCAGGGACAGATACACAGATACGCAGTATTTT. This gives the protein CASRDRYTDTQYF.

The chain is built from TRBV28 and TRBJ1-2; D may be TRBD1 (5 bases). CDR3 length: 13 residues. V was pared by 6 bases and J by 7 bases, with 15 bases between. In germline, CDR1 is MDHEN, CDR2 SYDVKM. In DNA, the CDR3 is TGTGCCAGCAGCTTTCAGGGAGGTGGTGGCTACACCTTC. It is translated as CASSFQGGGGYTF.

Relative to its sample, this clonotype is large (0.1 to 1%). The genes are TRBV10-3 and TRBJ2-2; 11 nucleotides agree with TRBD2. V shed 7 bases, J shed 6 bases, and the junction held 10 bases outside the gene matches. This CDR3 is 16 amino acids long. Germline V gene data show CDR1 as ENHRY and CDR2 as SYGVKD. The CDR3 region has the DNA TGTGCCATCAATGTTGCCCTAGCGGGGGGTGCCGGGGAGCTGTTTTTT. Translating it yields CAINVALAGGAGELFF.